Below are 9 T cell receptor beta chains sequenced from a single sample in a study of cytomegalovirus exposure and HLA in healthy donors. In the PCR, 60 Vbeta and 13 Jbeta primers were used. Assay used: immunoSEQ multiplex PCR; TCRdb lists only in-frame clones, some missing. The sample includes hundreds of thousands of clones, approximately 83% of them seen just once. The source material was PBMCs. These receptors all come from a girl aged 10-17 years in good health and CMV-seronegative.

The J gene is TRBJ2-1, the V gene TRBV13, with 8 nucleotides matching TRBD2. J was trimmed by 6 bases and V by 4 bases; bases with no gene match: 17. Germline-derived CDR1 and CDR2 are PRHDT and FYEKMQ (reference sequence). The CDR3 spans 18 residues. In DNA form, the CDR3 reads TGTGCCAGCAGCTCGACCCAGGGTGAGCGGGAGAATGGCAATGAGCAGTTCTTC. As protein: CASSSTQGERENGNEQFF.

The rearrangement links TRBV2 to TRBJ2-7; perhaps TRBD1 as D (5 bases). Germline V CDR1 and CDR2: SNHLY, FYNNEI. V lost 10 bases to trimming and J lost 4 bases, with 14 bases between them. This CDR3 region has 12 residues. The CDR3 nucleotides are TGTGCCAACAAAAAGTCAGGGTACGAGCAGTACTTC. Amino acid sequence: CANKKSGYEQYF.

J is TRBJ2-3 and V is TRBV21-1; TRBD2, the D gene given by the table, was not confirmed from the DNA. TRBV21-1 is annotated as a pseudogene. This CDR3 is 16 amino acids long. The CDR3 here is CASSKVRGGPMWEQYF. CDR3 bases: TGTGCCAGCAGCAAAGTTAGGGGGGGTCCTATGTGGGAGCAGTATTTT.

The chain recombines TRBV6-1 with TRBJ2-7, with 11 bases identical to TRBD1. V was pared by 9 bases and J by 3 bases, with 7 bases of the junction left unmatched. This CDR3 is 14 amino acids long. Germline loops: CDR1 MNHNS, CDR2 SASEGT. As DNA, the CDR3 is TGTGCCAGTTATTCCGGGACAGGGGGCTACGAGCAGTACTTC. Its protein is CASYSGTGGYEQYF.

The J gene is TRBJ2-7, the V gene TRBV7-2; no clear D gene. V lost 5 bases and J lost 0, with 5 bases in between. CDR1 and CDR2 (germline): SGHTA, FQGNSA. The CDR3 spans 12 residues. CDR3 sequence: CASSPYSYEQYF. The CDR3, as DNA: TGTGCCAGCAGCCCCTACTCCTACGAGCAGTACTTC.

The chain has TRBV4-3 and TRBJ2-1; no clear D gene. Trimming left V 0 bases short and J 0 bases short, with 15 bases between. The V gene's germline CDR1 is LGHNA and CDR2 YSLEER. The CDR3 contains 18 residues. The CDR3 sequence is CASSQESVRLSSYNEQFF. CDR3 sequence (DNA): TGCGCCAGCAGCCAAGAGTCCGTCAGGTTGAGCTCCTACAATGAGCAGTTCTTC.

The V call is TRBV2, the J call TRBJ2-3; 10 bases map to TRBD1. The CDR3 is 13 amino acids. With 6 bases clipped from V and 6 bases from J, the junction kept 3 bases outside the gene matches. Germline assignment: CDR1 SNHLY and CDR2 FYNNEI. This chain's CDR3 is CASRGQGTDTQYF. The CDR3 nucleotides read TGTGCCAGCAGGGGACAGGGGACCGATACGCAGTATTTT.

The chain is built from TRBV7-9 and TRBJ2-2; D is ambiguous. Germline CDR1 is SEHNR and CDR2 is FQNEAQ (reference sequence). Trimming removed 4 bases from V and 3 bases from J, with 3 bases in between. This CDR3 comprises 12 residues. The CDR3: CASSYYTGELFF. DNA for the CDR3: TGTGCCAGCAGCTACTACACCGGGGAGCTGTTTTTT. Complete variable domain (other parts from reference TRBV7-9 and TRBJ2-2): DTGVSQNPRHKITKRGQNVTFRCDPISEHNRLYWYRQTLGQGPEFLTYFQNEAQLEKSRLLSDRFSAERPKGSFSTLEIQRTEQGDSAMYLCASSYYTGELFFGEGSRLTVL.

This clone has just a few counts. The rearrangement joins TRBV5-8 to TRBJ2-4, with 7 bases matching TRBD1. The junction had 7 bases not matched to a gene; V was cut back by 1 base and J by 3 bases. Germline CDR1 reads SGHTS; CDR2 reads YDEGEE. This CDR3 is 16 amino acids long. The DNA for the CDR3 is TGTGCCAGCAGCTTGTTCGCAGCAGGGGGCAAAAACATTCAGTACTTC. Translating it yields CASSLFAAGGKNIQYF.